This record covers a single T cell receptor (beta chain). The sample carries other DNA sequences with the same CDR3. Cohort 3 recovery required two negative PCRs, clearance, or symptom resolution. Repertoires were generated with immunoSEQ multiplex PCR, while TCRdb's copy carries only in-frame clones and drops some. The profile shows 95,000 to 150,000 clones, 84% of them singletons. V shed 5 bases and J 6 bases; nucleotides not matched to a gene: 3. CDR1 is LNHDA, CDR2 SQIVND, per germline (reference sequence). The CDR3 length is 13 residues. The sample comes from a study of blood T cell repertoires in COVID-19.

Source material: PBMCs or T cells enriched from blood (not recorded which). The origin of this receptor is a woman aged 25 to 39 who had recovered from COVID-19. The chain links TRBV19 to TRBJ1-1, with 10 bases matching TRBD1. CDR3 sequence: CASSPGQGPEAFF. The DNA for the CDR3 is TGTGCCAGTAGTCCGGGACAGGGGCCTGAAGCTTTCTTT.